Listed below are T cell receptor beta chains from one sample, sequenced in a study of blood T cell repertoires in COVID-19. Sequencing was performed with immunoSEQ multiplex PCR; in TCRdb, only in-frame clones are kept and a portion is missing. The table shows about 270,000 clones, with roughly 86% occurring only once. The specimen was PBMCs or T cells enriched from blood (not recorded which). The receptors were gathered from a woman between 18 and 29 years old who had recovered from COVID-19. The CDR3 runs from the conserved cysteine through the conserved F or W. The D gene is left open where the match is weak. Not all rows give a size; the values are once, few, many and, for expanded clones, a class.

clone_size,v_call,d_call,j_call,cdr3_nt,cdr3_aa
.,TRBV30,TRBD2,TRBJ2-3,TGTGCCTGGAGTAGGCTAGCGGGGACCACAGATACGCAGTATTTT,CAWSRLAGTTDTQYF
.,TRBV7-8,.,TRBJ2-4,TGTGCCAGCAGCTTCGACGGACTTCTAGCCAAAAACATTCAGTACTTC,CASSFDGLLAKNIQYF
.,TRBV28,TRBD2,TRBJ2-1,TGTGCCAGCAGTTTATTGGGACTACCCTACAATGAGCAGTTCTTC,CASSLLGLPYNEQFF
.,TRBV27,.,TRBJ2-3,TGTGCCAGCAGTCTCCTAGCGCGCGCCCTTGATACGCAGTATTTT,CASSLLARALDTQYF
.,TRBV6-1,TRBD2,TRBJ2-1,TGTGCCAGCAGTGTACTAGGAGCGGGGGGTTACAATGAGCAGTTCTTC,CASSVLGAGGYNEQFF
.,TRBV5-1,TRBD1,TRBJ2-1,TGCGCCAGCAGCCAGGAGACAGGGGACTACAATGAGCAGTTCTTC,CASSQETGDYNEQFF
.,TRBV19,TRBD1,TRBJ2-7,TGTGCCAGTAGTTTCGGGACAGGGGTCTACGAGCAGTACTTC,CASSFGTGVYEQYF
.,TRBV6-5,TRBD1,TRBJ2-7,TGTGCCAGCAGGATGGACAGGGCAAGATACGAGCAGTACTTC,CASRMDRARYEQYF
few,TRBV6-5,.,TRBJ1-2,TGTGCCAGCAAGACAGTCAACTATGGCTACACCTTC,CASKTVNYGYTF
.,TRBV5-1,TRBD1,TRBJ1-5,TGCGCCAGCAGCTTGGCAGGGGGAGATCAGCCCCAGCATTTT,CASSLAGGDQPQHF
.,TRBV29-1,.,TRBJ1-5,TGCAGCGTCCCTTCCGGGTCTTATAGCAATCAGCCCCAGCATTTT,CSVPSGSYSNQPQHF
once,TRBV6-2/TRBV6-3,.,TRBJ2-3,TGTGCCAGCAGCCCCACGGTTCTTAGCACAGATACGCAGTATTTT,CASSPTVLSTDTQYF
.,TRBV5-1,.,TRBJ1-4,TGCGCCAGCAGCTCGGACAGACCTAATGAAAAACTGTTTTTT,CASSSDRPNEKLFF
.,TRBV11-3,TRBD2,TRBJ2-4,TGTGCCAGCAGCCGTGGGACTAGCGATAAAAACATTCAGTACTTC,CASSRGTSDKNIQYF
.,TRBV27,.,TRBJ1-5,TGTGCCAGCAGTTTAGGGGGGGTAGGGCAGCCCCAGCATTTT,CASSLGGVGQPQHF
.,TRBV5-1,.,TRBJ1-3,TGCGCCAGCAGCTTACGAGGGGCAGGGGCTGGAAACACCATATATTTT,CASSLRGAGAGNTIYF
.,TRBV5-1,.,TRBJ2-3,TGCGCCAGCAGCTCCGGACATACAGATACGCAGTATTTT,CASSSGHTDTQYF
.,TRBV7-2,.,TRBJ1-1,TGTGCCAGCAGCTTCCATTTTAACACTGAAGCTTTCTTT,CASSFHFNTEAFF
.,TRBV7-2,TRBD1,TRBJ1-1,TGTGCCAGCAGCTTTTCAGGGGGCCGGGCTGAAGCTTTCTTT,CASSFSGGRAEAFF
.,TRBV29-1,.,TRBJ2-7,TGCAGCGTTGAAGAAGCGGGTACCACTGATTCCTACGAGCAGTACTTC,CSVEEAGTTDSYEQYF
.,TRBV2,.,TRBJ1-5,TGTGCCAGCAGCGAGGCGGGGGGCCGGCAGCCCCAGCATTTT,CASSEAGGRQPQHF
.,TRBV6-1,TRBD1,TRBJ1-2,TGTGCCAGCAGTGATGGGACAGGGTTTGGCTACACCTTC,CASSDGTGFGYTF
once,TRBV15,.,TRBJ2-2,TGTGCCACCAGCGGTATGCGGAGGAACACCGGGGAGCTGTTTTTT,CATSGMRRNTGELFF
.,TRBV15,.,TRBJ1-1,TGTGCCACCAGCAGAGTACCCTGGGACATACAGGCCACTGAAGCTTTCTTT,CATSRVPWDIQATEAFF
.,TRBV11-3,.,TRBJ2-1,TGTGCCAGCAGCCCCGCTAGGGGGACGTACAATGAGCAGTTCTTC,CASSPARGTYNEQFF
once,TRBV25-1,.,TRBJ2-1,TGTGCCAGCAGTATTCAGCATCCTAGCTCCTACAATGAGCAGTTCTTC,CASSIQHPSSYNEQFF
.,TRBV6-6,TRBD1,TRBJ1-4,TGTGCCAGCAGCCTTAGGGGACAGCCTAATGAAAAACTGTTTTTT,CASSLRGQPNEKLFF
.,TRBV28,TRBD1,TRBJ1-2,TGTGCCAGCAGTCGTACGGGACAGAGCAACTATGGCTACACCTTC,CASSRTGQSNYGYTF
.,TRBV19,.,TRBJ1-2,TGTGCCAGTAGTACTGGGCCGACAGAAGCTAACTATGGCTACACCTTC,CASSTGPTEANYGYTF